The present T cell receptor beta chain was sequenced within a study of blood T cell repertoires in COVID-19. Study overall: Some COVID-19 samples were acute and others convalescent; all came from the United States, Italy and Spain.

Germline CDR1 MNHEY, CDR2 SVGAGI. Losses at the gene ends were 6 bases for V and 5 bases for J; bases not matched to a gene: 12. This CDR3 spans 15 amino acids. Individuals drawn from approximately 22 US areas were roughly 18 to 100 years old. Allocation to cohorts depended on clinical history reported by the participants. Donors in Cohort 3 who had recovered were those with two negative PCRs, healthcare professional clearance, or resolution of their symptoms. Clones were sequenced by immunoSEQ multiplex PCR, and TCRdb holds only the in-frame ones, with some missing. The sample contains 300,000 to 350,000 clones, roughly 88% of which appear only once.

The sequencing sample was made of PBMCs or T cells enriched from blood (not recorded which). J is TRBJ2-5 and V is TRBV6-5, with TRBD1 identical over 7 bases. The TCR sequence derives from a man aged 25-45 years who had recovered from COVID-19. The CDR3 loop reads CASRTAGGRVETQYF. CDR3 coding DNA: TGTGCCAGCAGGACTGCAGGGGGTAGGGTGGAGACCCAGTACTTC.